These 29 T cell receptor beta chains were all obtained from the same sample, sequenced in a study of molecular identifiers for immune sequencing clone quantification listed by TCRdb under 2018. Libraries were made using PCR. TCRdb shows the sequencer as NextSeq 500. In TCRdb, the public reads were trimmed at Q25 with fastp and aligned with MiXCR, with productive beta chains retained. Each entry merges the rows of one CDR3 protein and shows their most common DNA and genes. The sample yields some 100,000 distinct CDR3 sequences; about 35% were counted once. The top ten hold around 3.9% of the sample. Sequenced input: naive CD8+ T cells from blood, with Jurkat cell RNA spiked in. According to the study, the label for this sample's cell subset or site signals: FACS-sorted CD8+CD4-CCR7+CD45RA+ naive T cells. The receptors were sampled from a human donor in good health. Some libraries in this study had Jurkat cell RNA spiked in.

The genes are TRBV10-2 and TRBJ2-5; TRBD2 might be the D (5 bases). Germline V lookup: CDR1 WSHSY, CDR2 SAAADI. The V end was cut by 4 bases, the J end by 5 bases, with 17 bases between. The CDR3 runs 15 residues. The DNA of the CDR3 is TGCGCCAGCAGTGTTTTAGAGCCTAGCAGCGAGACCCAGTACTTC. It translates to CASSVLEPSSETQYF.

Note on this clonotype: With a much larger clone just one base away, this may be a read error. The CDR3 DNA follows: TGTGCCAGCAGCCAAGTCATCCAAGAGACCCAGAACTTC. It encodes CASSQVIQETQNF. The chain employs TRBV4-2 and TRBJ2-5, with D uncertain. CDR3 length equals 13 residues. In germline, CDR1 is LGHNA, CDR2 YNFKEQ.

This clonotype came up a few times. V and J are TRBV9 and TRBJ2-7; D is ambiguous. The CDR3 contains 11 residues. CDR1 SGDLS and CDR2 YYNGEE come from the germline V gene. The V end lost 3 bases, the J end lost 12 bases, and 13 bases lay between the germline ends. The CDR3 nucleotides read TGTGCCAGCAGCGATGGCCCTCCTATGTACTTC. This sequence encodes CASSDGPPMYF. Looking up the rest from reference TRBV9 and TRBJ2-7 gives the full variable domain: DSGVTQTPKHLITATGQRVTLRCSPRSGDLSVYWYQQSLDQGLQFLIQYYNGEERAKGNILERFSAQQFPDLHSELNLSSLELGDSALYFCASSDGPPMYFGPGTRLTVT.

The CDR3 reads CATRMGQTYNEQYF. CDR3 bases: TGTGCCACCAGAATGGGACAGACCTACAATGAGCAGTACTTC. V gene TRBV24-1 combines with J gene TRBJ2-1, with 7 positions matching TRBD1. The DNA end lines up better with TRBJ2-7; the J call may be wrong. CDR3 size: 14 residues. Germline CDR1 and CDR2: KGHDR and SFDVKD.

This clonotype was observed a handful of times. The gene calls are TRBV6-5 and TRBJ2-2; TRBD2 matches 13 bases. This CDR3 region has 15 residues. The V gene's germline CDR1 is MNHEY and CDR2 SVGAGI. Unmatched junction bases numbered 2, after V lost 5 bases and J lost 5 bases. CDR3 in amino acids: CASSPGLAGTGELFF. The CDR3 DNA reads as TGTGCCAGCAGTCCGGGACTAGCGGGAACCGGGGAGCTGTTTTTT.

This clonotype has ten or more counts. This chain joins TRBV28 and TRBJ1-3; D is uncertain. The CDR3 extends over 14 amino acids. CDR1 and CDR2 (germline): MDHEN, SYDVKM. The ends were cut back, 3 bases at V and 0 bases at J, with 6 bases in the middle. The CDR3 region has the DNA TGTGCCAGCAGTTTCGCTAGCTCTGGAAACACCATATATTTT. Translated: CASSFASSGNTIYF.

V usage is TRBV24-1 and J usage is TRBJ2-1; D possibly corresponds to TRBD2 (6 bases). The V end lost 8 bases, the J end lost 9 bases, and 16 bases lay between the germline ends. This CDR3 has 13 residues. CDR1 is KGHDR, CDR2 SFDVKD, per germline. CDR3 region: CATTWDLGGEQFF. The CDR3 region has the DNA TGTGCCACCACCTGGGACTTAGGAGGTGAGCAGTTCTTC.

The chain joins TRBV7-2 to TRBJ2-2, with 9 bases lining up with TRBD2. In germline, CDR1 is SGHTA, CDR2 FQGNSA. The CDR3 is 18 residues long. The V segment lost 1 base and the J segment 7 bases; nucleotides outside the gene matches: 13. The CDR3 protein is CASSLVVFAGGPIGELFF. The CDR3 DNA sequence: TGTGCCAGCAGCTTAGTTGTTTTTGCGGGAGGGCCGATCGGGGAGCTGTTTTTT.

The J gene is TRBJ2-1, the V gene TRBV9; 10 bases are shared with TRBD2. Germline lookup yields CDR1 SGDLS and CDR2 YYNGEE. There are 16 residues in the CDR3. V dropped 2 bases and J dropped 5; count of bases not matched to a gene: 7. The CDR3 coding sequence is TGTGCCAGCAGCGTTTCGGGACTAGCGCCAGACAATGAGCAGTTCTTC. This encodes CASSVSGLAPDNEQFF.

The chain's CDR3 is CASSYSVGDGYGYTF. The CDR3 DNA follows: TGTGCCAGCAGTTACTCAGTGGGGGACGGTTATGGCTACACCTTC. The J gene is TRBJ1-2, the V gene TRBV6-2 or TRBV6-3, with D tentatively TRBD1 (5 bases). This CDR3 is built from 15 residues. From germline, CDR1 is MNHEY and CDR2 SVGEGT. The V and J ends lost 0 bases and 5 bases respectively, with 13 bases between them.

CDR3 DNA sequence: TGTGCCACCAGAGGGGGTACGGGCAATCAGCCCCAGCATTTT. Protein sequence: CATRGGTGNQPQHF. This sequence joins TRBV15 and TRBJ1-5, with D possibly being TRBD1 (6 bases). This CDR3 comprises 14 residues. The V end was cut by 6 bases, the J end by 2 bases, with 11 bases between. In germline, CDR1 is LNHNV, CDR2 YYDKDF (reference sequence).

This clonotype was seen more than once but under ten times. The CDR3 DNA follows: TGTGCCAGCGGTGAGGGCACCGGGGAGCTGTTTTTT. Translated: CASGEGTGELFF. The chain carries TRBV7-8 and TRBJ2-2; D might be TRBD2 (5 bases). CDR1 is SGHVS and CDR2 is FQNEAQ in the germline V gene. This CDR3 spans 12 amino acids. With 8 bases removed from V and 4 bases from J, the gap between germline ends came to 8 bases.

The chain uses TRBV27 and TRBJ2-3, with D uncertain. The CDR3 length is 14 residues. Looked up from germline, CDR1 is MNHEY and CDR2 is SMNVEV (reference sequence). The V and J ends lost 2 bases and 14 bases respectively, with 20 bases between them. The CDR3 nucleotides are TGTGCCAGCAGTTTAATGAATGGACCCACCGTGTCGTATTTT. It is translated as CASSLMNGPTVSYF.

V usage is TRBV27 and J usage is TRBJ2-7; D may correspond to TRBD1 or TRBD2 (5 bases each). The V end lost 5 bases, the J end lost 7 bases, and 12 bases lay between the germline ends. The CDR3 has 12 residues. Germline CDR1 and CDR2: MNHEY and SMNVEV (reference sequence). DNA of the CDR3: TGTGCCAGCAGTACCGGGGACGTAGAGCAGTACTTC. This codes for CASSTGDVEQYF.

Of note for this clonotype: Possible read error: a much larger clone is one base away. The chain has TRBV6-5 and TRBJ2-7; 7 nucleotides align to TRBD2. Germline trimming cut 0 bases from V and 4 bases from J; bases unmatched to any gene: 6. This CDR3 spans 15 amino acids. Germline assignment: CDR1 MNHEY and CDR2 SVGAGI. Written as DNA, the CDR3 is TGTGCCAGCAGTTACTCAGGTGGGAGGGTATACGAGCAGTACTTC. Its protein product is CASSYSGGRVYEQYF.

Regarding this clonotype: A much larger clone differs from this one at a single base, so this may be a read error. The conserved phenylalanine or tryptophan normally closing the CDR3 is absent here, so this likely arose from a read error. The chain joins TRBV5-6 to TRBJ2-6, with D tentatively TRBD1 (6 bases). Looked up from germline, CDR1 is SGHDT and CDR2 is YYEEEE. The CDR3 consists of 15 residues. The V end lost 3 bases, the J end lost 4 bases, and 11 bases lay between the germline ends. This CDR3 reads CASSWGQSGANVLTS. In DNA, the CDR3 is TGTGCCAGCAGCTGGGGACAATCAGGGGCCAACGTCCTGACTTCC.

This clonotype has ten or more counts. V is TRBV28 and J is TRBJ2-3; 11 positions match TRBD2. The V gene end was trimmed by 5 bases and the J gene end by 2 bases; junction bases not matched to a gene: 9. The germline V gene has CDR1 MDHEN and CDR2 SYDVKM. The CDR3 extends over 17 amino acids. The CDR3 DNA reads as TGTGCCAGCAGTAGGGGAGAACTAGCGGGAGTCACAGATACGCAGTATTTT. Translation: CASSRGELAGVTDTQYF.

The DNA for the CDR3 is TGTGCCAGCGTCAGGGGCAGCAATCAGCCCCAGCATTTT. Amino acid sequence: CASVRGSNQPQHF. V usage is TRBV6-2 or TRBV6-3 and J usage is TRBJ1-5; possible D gene TRBD1, 6 bases. The germline V and J ends were trimmed by 8 bases and 1 base, with 9 bases remaining between them. The CDR3 has 13 residues. CDR1 and CDR2 from the germline V gene are MNHEY and SVGEGT.

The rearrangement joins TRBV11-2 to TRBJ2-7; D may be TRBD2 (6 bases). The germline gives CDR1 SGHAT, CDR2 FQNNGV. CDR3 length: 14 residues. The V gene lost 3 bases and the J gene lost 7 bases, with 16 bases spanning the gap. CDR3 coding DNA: TGTGCCAGCAGCTTGGGGACTGGTCGAGGGGAGCAGTACTTC. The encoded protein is CASSLGTGRGEQYF.

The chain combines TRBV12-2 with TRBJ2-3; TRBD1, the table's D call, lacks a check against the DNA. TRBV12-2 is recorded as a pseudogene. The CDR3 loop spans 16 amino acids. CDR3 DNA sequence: TGTGCAAGTCGCTTAAGCTGGACAGGGTATGGAGATACGCAGTATTTT. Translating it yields CASRLSWTGYGDTQYF.

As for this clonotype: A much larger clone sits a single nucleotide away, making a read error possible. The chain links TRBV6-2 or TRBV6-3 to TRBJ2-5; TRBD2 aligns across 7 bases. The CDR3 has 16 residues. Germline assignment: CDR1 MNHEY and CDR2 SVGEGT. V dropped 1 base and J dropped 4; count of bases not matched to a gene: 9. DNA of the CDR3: TGTGCCAGCAGTTACTGGATTCAGCGGGACCGAGAGACCCAGTACTTC. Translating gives CASSYWIQRDRETQYF.

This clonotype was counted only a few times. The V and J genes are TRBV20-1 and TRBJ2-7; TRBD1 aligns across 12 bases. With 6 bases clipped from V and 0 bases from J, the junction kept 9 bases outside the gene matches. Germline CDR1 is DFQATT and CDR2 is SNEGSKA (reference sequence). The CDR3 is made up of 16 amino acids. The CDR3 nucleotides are TGCAGTGCGGGGGACAGGGGGCCCTCCCCCTCCTACGAGCAGTACTTC. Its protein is CSAGDRGPSPSYEQYF.

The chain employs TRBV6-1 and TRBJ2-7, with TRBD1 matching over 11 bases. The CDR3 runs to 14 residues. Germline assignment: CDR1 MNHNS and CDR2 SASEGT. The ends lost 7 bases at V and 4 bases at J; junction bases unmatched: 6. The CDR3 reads CASTIRDRGYEQYF. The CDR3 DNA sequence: TGTGCCAGCACCATAAGGGACAGGGGGTACGAGCAGTACTTC.

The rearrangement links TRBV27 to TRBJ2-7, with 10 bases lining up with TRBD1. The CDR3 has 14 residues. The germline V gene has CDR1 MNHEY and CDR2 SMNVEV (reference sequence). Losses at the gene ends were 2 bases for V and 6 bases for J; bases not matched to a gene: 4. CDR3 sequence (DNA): TGTGCCAGCAGTTTAGGGACAGGGGTTGGCGAGCAGTACTTC. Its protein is CASSLGTGVGEQYF.

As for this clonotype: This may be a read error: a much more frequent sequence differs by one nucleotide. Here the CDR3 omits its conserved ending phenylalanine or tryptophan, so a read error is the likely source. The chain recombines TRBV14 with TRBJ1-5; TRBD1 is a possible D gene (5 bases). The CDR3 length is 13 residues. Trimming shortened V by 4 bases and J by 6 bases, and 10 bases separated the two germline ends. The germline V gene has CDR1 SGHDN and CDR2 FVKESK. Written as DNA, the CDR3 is TGTGCCAGCAGCCGTTGGGGCGGTCAGCCCCAGCATTAT. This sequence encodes CASSRWGGQPQHY.

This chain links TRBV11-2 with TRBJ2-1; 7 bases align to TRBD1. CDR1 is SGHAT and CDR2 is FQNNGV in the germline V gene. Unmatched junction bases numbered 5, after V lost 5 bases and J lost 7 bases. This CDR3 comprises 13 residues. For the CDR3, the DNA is TGTGCCAGCAGCAAGGGGACAGTAAATGAGCAGTTCTTC. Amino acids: CASSKGTVNEQFF. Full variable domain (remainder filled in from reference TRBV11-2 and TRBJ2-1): EAGVAQSPRYKIIEKRQSVAFWCNPISGHATLYWYQQILGQGPKLLIQFQNNGVVDDSQLPKDRFSAERLKGVDSTLKIQPAKLEDSAVYLCASSKGTVNEQFFGPGTRLTVL.

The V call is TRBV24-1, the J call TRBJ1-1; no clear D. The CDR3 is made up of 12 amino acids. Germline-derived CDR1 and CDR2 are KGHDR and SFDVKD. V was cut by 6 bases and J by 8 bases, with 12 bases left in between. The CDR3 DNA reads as TGTGCCACCAGTTCCGGACGGGCGGAAGCTTTCTTT. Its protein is CATSSGRAEAFF.

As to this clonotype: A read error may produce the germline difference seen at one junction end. The CDR3 spells CARSLLSRDRSSNQPQHF. The CDR3 DNA is TGTGCCAGAAGCTTATTGAGTAGGGACAGGTCGAGCAATCAGCCCCAGCATTTT. The chain carries TRBV7-2 and TRBJ1-5; the match to TRBD1 covers 8 bases. The CDR3 covers 18 residues. From germline, CDR1 is SGHTA and CDR2 FQGNSA.

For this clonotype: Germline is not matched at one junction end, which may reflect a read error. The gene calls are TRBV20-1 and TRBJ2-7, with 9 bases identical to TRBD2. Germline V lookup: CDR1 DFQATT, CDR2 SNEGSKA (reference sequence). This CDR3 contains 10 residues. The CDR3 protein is CSARALAGKF. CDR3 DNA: TGCAGTGCCCGGGCCCTAGCGGGAAAATTC.